This is a list of T cell receptor beta chains from one sample in a study of blood T cells in healthy people across ages. TCRdb reprocessed the 5' RACE reads with MiXCR, giving one entry per CDR3 protein. The sample holds 790,000 or so distinct CDR3 sequences, more than 50% seen once. The sample taken for sequencing was blood. The receptors stem from a man aged 40-50 years in good health. The CDR3 runs from the conserved cysteine through the conserved F or W. D genes are given only for firm matches. Where a row states a size, it is once, few, many or the class of an expanded clone; other rows omit it.

CDR3: CASSGTSGSFGDTQYF
DNA: TGTGCCAGCAGTGGGACTAGCGGGTCATTTGGCGATACGCAGTATTTT
V: TRBV2
J: TRBJ2-3
D: TRBD2
size: few

CDR3: CASSMPIHGTPERSDTQYF
DNA: TGTGCCAGTAGTATGCCAATCCACGGGACCCCGGAACGTTCAGATACGCAGTATTTT
V: TRBV19
J: TRBJ2-3
D: NA
size: NA

CDR3: CASSQDVTTVSNQPQHF
DNA: TGTGCCAGCAGCCAAGATGTGACTACGGTTAGCAATCAGCCCCAGCATTTT
V: TRBV3-1
J: TRBJ1-5
D: NA
size: once

CDR3: CASSQNGKGQETQYF
DNA: TGTGCCAGCAGCCAGAACGGAAAGGGACAAGAGACCCAGTACTTC
V: TRBV3-1
J: TRBJ2-5
D: NA
size: NA

CDR3: CASSQGTADNSPLHF
DNA: TGTGCCAGCAGCCAAGGTACGGCGGATAATTCACCCCTCCACTTT
V: TRBV3-1
J: TRBJ1-6
D: NA
size: NA

CDR3: CSVAEETQYF
DNA: TGCAGCGTTGCCGAGGAGACCCAGTACTTC
V: TRBV29-1
J: TRBJ2-5
D: NA
size: many

CDR3: CASSYGTRPKNEQFF
DNA: TGTGCCAGCAGTTACGGGACCAGGCCGAAGAATGAGCAGTTCTTC
V: TRBV6-5
J: TRBJ2-1
D: NA
size: NA

CDR3: CASSYGSDRRETQYF
DNA: TGTGCCAGCAGTTACGGTTCGGACAGGAGGGAGACCCAGTACTTC
V: TRBV6-6
J: TRBJ2-5
D: TRBD1
size: NA

CDR3: CASSEFWGVNEQYF
DNA: TGTGCCAGCAGCGAGTTCTGGGGGGTTAACGAGCAGTACTTC
V: TRBV7-9
J: TRBJ2-7
D: NA
size: NA

CDR3: CASSSGRRNTEAFF
DNA: TGTGCCAGCTCATCGGGACGGAGGAACACTGAAGCTTTCTTT
V: TRBV18
J: TRBJ1-1
D: NA
size: NA

CDR3: CSAPAHRGRGYNSPLHF
DNA: TGCAGTGCCCCCGCGCACCGGGGACGGGGGTATAATTCACCCCTCCACTTT
V: TRBV20-1
J: TRBJ1-6
D: NA
size: NA

CDR3: CASSSDTVSYEQYF
DNA: TGTGCCAGCAGTTCGGACACTGTCTCCTACGAGCAGTACTTC
V: TRBV12-3/TRBV12-4
J: TRBJ2-7
D: NA
size: NA

CDR3: CASSQWDSGYTF
DNA: TGTGCCAGCAGCCAATGGGATAGCGGCTACACCTTC
V: TRBV3-1
J: TRBJ1-2
D: NA
size: NA

CDR3: CASSLGTSGYQETQFF
DNA: TGTGCCAGCAGCTTAGGGACTAGCGGGTACCAAGAGACCCAGTTCTTC
V: TRBV11-2
J: TRBJ2-1
D: TRBD2
size: NA

CDR3: CSVELAGAREQYF
DNA: TGCAGCGTTGAATTAGCGGGAGCTCGAGAGCAGTACTTC
V: TRBV29-1
J: TRBJ2-7
D: TRBD2
size: NA

CDR3: CASSYYGGVLTEAFF
DNA: TGTGCCAGCAGTTACTACGGAGGGGTGCTAACTGAAGCTTTCTTT
V: TRBV6-2/TRBV6-3
J: TRBJ1-1
D: NA
size: NA

CDR3: CSARDGYSFYEQYF
DNA: TGCAGTGCTAGAGATGGGTACAGCTTCTACGAGCAGTACTTC
V: TRBV20-1
J: TRBJ2-7
D: NA
size: NA

CDR3: CASSFGSGGDTQYF
DNA: TGTGCCAGCAGTTTCGGCTCAGGTGGGGATACGCAGTATTTT
V: TRBV27
J: TRBJ2-3
D: NA
size: NA

CDR3: CASSSQTGTANSPLHF
DNA: TGTGCCAGCAGTTCTCAAACCGGGACGGCCAATTCACCCCTCCACTTT
V: TRBV28
J: TRBJ1-6
D: NA
size: NA

CDR3: CAISERLAGGNEQYF
DNA: TGTGCCATCAGTGAACGACTAGCGGGAGGAAACGAGCAGTACTTC
V: TRBV10-1
J: TRBJ2-7
D: TRBD2
size: NA

CDR3: CASSRQGDTQYF
DNA: TGTGCCAGCAGTCGACAGGGAGATACGCAGTATTTT
V: TRBV6-2/TRBV6-3
J: TRBJ2-3
D: TRBD1
size: few

CDR3: CASSESQIGQGLPYYQPQHF
DNA: TGCGCCAGCAGTGAGTCCCAAATAGGACAGGGCCTTCCCTATTATCAGCCCCAGCATTTT
V: TRBV10-2
J: TRBJ1-5
D: TRBD1
size: NA

CDR3: CASSPRGGGAFKNIQYF
DNA: TGTGCCAGCAGCCCGCGGGGTGGGGGGGCCTTCAAAAACATTCAGTACTTC
V: TRBV2
J: TRBJ2-4
D: NA
size: NA

CDR3: CASSSFNRDSGANVLTF
DNA: TGTGCCAGCAGCTCCTTCAACAGGGACTCTGGGGCCAACGTCCTGACTTTC
V: TRBV11-3
J: TRBJ2-6
D: NA
size: few

CDR3: CSAGDLAGVTDTQYF
DNA: TGCAGTGCAGGAGATCTAGCGGGGGTCACAGATACGCAGTATTTT
V: TRBV20-1
J: TRBJ2-3
D: TRBD2
size: once

CDR3: CASLVRGSGRYTTGELFF
DNA: TGTGCCAGCCTCGTCAGGGGTAGCGGACGCTATACCACCGGGGAGCTGTTTTTT
V: TRBV12-3/TRBV12-4
J: TRBJ2-2
D: NA
size: NA

CDR3: CASSLAGRGKQETQYF
DNA: TGTGCCAGCAGCTTAGCGGGGCGGGGGAAGCAAGAGACCCAGTACTTC
V: TRBV11-3
J: TRBJ2-5
D: TRBD2
size: once

CDR3: CASSLGTQGSYEQYF
DNA: TGCGCCAGCAGCTTGGGTACACAGGGATCGTACGAGCAGTACTTC
V: TRBV5-1
J: TRBJ2-7
D: NA
size: once

CDR3: CAISDEGRGPNQPQHF
DNA: TGTGCCATCAGTGATGAGGGGAGGGGCCCTAATCAGCCCCAGCATTTT
V: TRBV10-3
J: TRBJ1-5
D: NA
size: few

CDR3: CASKGTGGASANEKLFF
DNA: TGTGCCAGCAAAGGGACAGGGGGCGCGTCAGCTAATGAAAAACTGTTTTTT
V: TRBV2
J: TRBJ1-4
D: TRBD1
size: NA

CDR3: CASSSLHRAYEQYF
DNA: TGTGCCAGCAGTAGCCTACACCGGGCCTACGAGCAGTACTTC
V: TRBV6-6
J: TRBJ2-7
D: NA
size: few

CDR3: CASSSAGQGGNEQYF
DNA: TGTGCCAGCAGTTCTGCCGGGCAGGGGGGTAACGAGCAGTACTTC
V: TRBV28
J: TRBJ2-7
D: NA
size: NA

CDR3: CSARTGGLNYGYTF
DNA: TGCAGTGCTAGAACGGGGGGCCTTAACTATGGCTACACCTTC
V: TRBV20-1
J: TRBJ1-2
D: NA
size: NA

CDR3: CASSALRGGQETQFF
DNA: TGTGCCAGCAGCGCTCTTCGGGGAGGTCAAGAGACCCAGTTCTTC
V: TRBV9
J: TRBJ2-1
D: NA
size: NA

CDR3: CSARRQGGLSNQPQHF
DNA: TGCAGTGCTAGGAGACAGGGAGGGTTGAGCAATCAGCCCCAGCATTTT
V: TRBV20-1
J: TRBJ1-5
D: TRBD1
size: once

CDR3: CASSLYRGTGNTDTQYF
DNA: TGTGCCAGCAGCTTATACCGCGGGACAGGGAATACAGATACGCAGTATTTT
V: TRBV7-6
J: TRBJ2-3
D: TRBD1
size: NA

CDR3: CASTNPAWGTKFYEQYF
DNA: TGTGCCAGCACCAACCCGGCATGGGGAACAAAGTTCTACGAGCAGTACTTC
V: TRBV12-3/TRBV12-4
J: TRBJ2-7
D: NA
size: NA

CDR3: CASGDRRDQGRYTEAFF
DNA: TGTGCCAGTGGTGATAGAAGAGACCAGGGTAGGTACACTGAAGCTTTCTTT
V: TRBV9
J: TRBJ1-1
D: NA
size: NA

CDR3: CSARSWDSIQATQYF
DNA: TGCAGTGCTAGATCCTGGGACAGCATCCAAGCGACCCAGTACTTC
V: TRBV20-1
J: TRBJ2-5
D: TRBD1
size: NA

CDR3: CASSLPGVRRETQYF
DNA: TGTGCCAGCAGCCTGCCGGGAGTCCGACGAGAGACCCAGTACTTC
V: TRBV5-6
J: TRBJ2-5
D: NA
size: NA

CDR3: CASTKTAVDYEQYF
DNA: TGTGCCAGCACCAAGACAGCGGTGGACTACGAGCAGTACTTC
V: TRBV12-3/TRBV12-4
J: TRBJ2-7
D: NA
size: NA

CDR3: CSGQDESNIQYF
DNA: TGCAGTGGACAGGACGAATCCAACATTCAGTACTTC
V: TRBV20-1
J: TRBJ2-4
D: NA
size: NA

CDR3: CASSELGLAGNTGELFF
DNA: TGTGCCAGCAGTGAATTAGGACTAGCGGGAAACACCGGGGAGCTGTTTTTT
V: TRBV25-1
J: TRBJ2-2
D: TRBD2
size: NA

CDR3: CASGSGGRNYGYTF
DNA: TGTGCCAGCGGGTCAGGGGGCCGAAACTATGGCTACACCTTC
V: TRBV27
J: TRBJ1-2
D: TRBD1
size: NA

CDR3: CASSTRTGSYNEQFF
DNA: TGTGCCAGCAGCACTCGGACGGGTTCATACAATGAGCAGTTCTTC
V: TRBV7-2
J: TRBJ2-1
D: NA
size: NA

CDR3: CASSSGGQQNTGELFF
DNA: TGCGCCAGCAGCTCTGGGGGACAGCAGAACACCGGGGAGCTGTTTTTT
V: TRBV5-1
J: TRBJ2-2
D: TRBD1
size: NA

CDR3: CSAFRDNSFEQYF
DNA: TGCAGTGCTTTTCGAGACAACTCCTTCGAGCAGTACTTC
V: TRBV20-1
J: TRBJ2-7
D: NA
size: NA

CDR3: CASSLASLAGGPGNNEQFF
DNA: TGCGCCAGCAGCTTGGCCAGTCTAGCGGGGGGTCCAGGGAACAATGAGCAGTTCTTC
V: TRBV5-1
J: TRBJ2-1
D: TRBD2
size: NA

CDR3: CASMQFSDTQYF
DNA: TGTGCCAGCATGCAGTTCTCAGATACGCAGTATTTT
V: TRBV7-8
J: TRBJ2-3
D: NA
size: NA

CDR3: CSAQRTDQETQYF
DNA: TGCAGTGCTCAGCGGACTGATCAAGAGACCCAGTACTTC
V: TRBV20-1
J: TRBJ2-5
D: NA
size: NA

CDR3: CSARFSTYNSPLHF
DNA: TGCAGTGCTAGGTTTAGCACCTATAATTCACCCCTCCACTTT
V: TRBV20-1
J: TRBJ1-6
D: NA
size: once

CDR3: CAISIGTSTDTQYF
DNA: TGTGCCATCAGCATTGGGACAAGCACAGATACGCAGTATTTT
V: TRBV10-3
J: TRBJ2-3
D: NA
size: NA

CDR3: CASRVTGGIDGYTF
DNA: TGTGCCAGCAGGGTCACAGGGGGTATCGATGGCTACACCTTC
V: TRBV27
J: TRBJ1-2
D: TRBD1
size: NA

CDR3: CASSYWGTSGYYEQYF
DNA: TGTGCCAGCAGTTACTGGGGGACTAGCGGGTACTACGAGCAGTACTTC
V: TRBV6-5
J: TRBJ2-7
D: TRBD2
size: few

CDR3: CASSVGQHAEAFF
DNA: TGTGCCAGCAGTGTTGGTCAACACGCTGAAGCTTTCTTT
V: TRBV12-3/TRBV12-4
J: TRBJ1-1
D: NA
size: few